The source of this T cell receptor (beta chain) is a study of cytomegalovirus exposure and HLA in healthy donors. Both 60 Vbeta primers and 13 Jbeta primers went into the PCR. Produced via immunoSEQ multiplex PCR; TCRdb's table is partial and in-frame only. The profile shows 55,000 to 80,000 clones, roughly 85% of them singletons. Of note for this clone: Its antigen remains unidentified.

Study-wide points: In a later analysis, CMV-associated beta chains were mostly HLA-associated, it appeared. CMV serostatus was the sole immune exposure data available.

Germline assignment: CDR1 SGHNT and CDR2 YYREEE (reference sequence). V shed 4 bases and J shed 4 bases, with 17 bases lying between them. This CDR3 is built from 15 residues. The sequence was collected from a female donor in good health and CMV-seronegative. The rearrangement joins TRBV5-4 to TRBJ1-1, with TRBD1 as a possible D gene (5 bases). Sequenced input: PBMCs. CDR3 amino acids: CASSRETVSPTEAFF. The CDR3 DNA follows: TGTGCCAGCAGCCGCGAGACAGTCTCCCCCACTGAAGCTTTCTTT.